This T cell receptor beta chain was captured by sequencing in a study of HIV-infected patients and healthy controls. Roughly three months, about 14 weeks, into antiretroviral therapy, follow-up blood was collected. Whole blood was used without fractionation, so all unsorted peripheral T cells were included. Reverse transcription used around 500 ng RNA and constant-region primers for alpha and beta. Each of the alpha and beta chains got its own library through chain-specific third strand synthesis with indices. The library had 12-nucleotide molecular identifiers formed by two random hexamers joined together. From the 5' RACE reads, TCRdb called clonotypes with MiXCR, one entry per CDR3 protein. The sample contains about 10,000 distinct CDR3 sequences, over 5% of which appear only once. The CDR3 totals 14 residues. V was shortened by 5 bases and J by 6 bases, with 14 bases between the two germline ends. Per germline, CDR1 SGHTA and CDR2 FQGTGA.

The sample holds many counts of this clonotype. The clonotype originates from an adult with HIV infection. The donor label of this sample is uncertain. Sequenced material: blood, taken during antiretroviral therapy. The chain has TRBV7-3 and TRBJ2-1; D possibly uses TRBD1 or TRBD2 (5 bases each). CDR3 bases: TGTGCCAGCAGCCTCCCGGGGACCTTCAATGAGCAGTTCTTC. Protein sequence: CASSLPGTFNEQFF.